A single sample is the source of the 6 T cell receptor beta chains below, sequenced in a study of T cell changes during pregnancy in multiple sclerosis. Using immunoSEQ multiplex PCR, the repertoire was profiled, and TCRdb retains in-frame clones only, with some absent. The sample has around 80,000 clones; 85% to 95% are singletons. Source: peripheral blood, taken in the second trimester of pregnancy. Source of these receptors: a female donor in good health, enrolled as a control in a pregnancy study.

The genes are TRBV27 and TRBJ2-4; 8 bases match TRBD2. Germline CDR1 reads MNHEY; CDR2 reads SMNVEV (reference sequence). J lost 8 bases, V lost 2 bases, and 8 bases had no gene match. The CDR3 length is 15 residues. CDR3: CASSLVEAGVDIQYF. CDR3 sequence (DNA): TGTGCCAGCAGTTTAGTCGAAGCGGGAGTGGACATTCAGTACTTC.

The V call is TRBV25-1, the J call TRBJ2-3; D is perhaps TRBD1 (5 bases). The V end lost 1 base, the J end lost 3 bases, and 8 bases lay between the germline ends. The germline gives CDR1 MGHDK, CDR2 SYGVNS. The CDR3 is made up of 14 amino acids. The CDR3 loop reads CASSELRGTDTQYF. For the CDR3, the DNA is TGTGCCAGCAGTGAATTAAGGGGAACAGATACGCAGTATTTT.

This rearrangement joins TRBV2 to TRBJ1-1; the match to TRBD1 covers 8 bases. The CDR3 covers 14 residues. Germline trimming cut 6 bases from V and 2 bases from J; bases unmatched to any gene: 5. Germline values: CDR1 SNHLY, CDR2 FYNNEI. This chain's CDR3 is CASSADRANTEAFF. The CDR3 coding sequence is TGTGCCAGCAGCGCGGACAGGGCAAACACTGAAGCTTTCTTT.

The genes are TRBV15 and TRBJ2-1; no clear D gene. V was pared by 3 bases and J by 2 bases, with 17 bases between. Looked up from germline, CDR1 is LNHNV and CDR2 is YYDKDF (reference sequence). This CDR3 contains 17 residues. The CDR3 DNA sequence: TGTGCCACCAGCAGTCCTGGAGAAATTGGTCCCTACAATGAGCAGTTCTTC. Its translation is CATSSPGEIGPYNEQFF.

The CDR3 nucleotides are TGTGCCAGCGTCGGTAACACTGAAGCTTTCTTT. This gives the protein CASVGNTEAFF. The chain joins TRBV2 to TRBJ1-1; D unresolved. This CDR3 has 11 amino acids. Germline lookup yields CDR1 SNHLY and CDR2 FYNNEI. Trimming removed 8 bases at V and 2 bases at J, with 6 bases between.

The chain has TRBV19 and TRBJ2-5; 7 nucleotides line up with TRBD2. V shed 5 bases, J shed 2 bases, and the junction held 14 bases outside the gene matches. The germline V gene has CDR1 LNHDA and CDR2 SQIVND (reference sequence). CDR3 size: 17 residues. The chain's CDR3 is CASSPPFGRVSQETQYF. CDR3 DNA: TGTGCCAGTAGTCCCCCTTTTGGGAGGGTATCTCAAGAGACCCAGTACTTC.